The clone carrying this TCR beta chain was recorded a few times. An end of the junction does not agree with germline; a read error may underlie this. This specimen comes from a study of T cells in Graves' hyperthyroidism and ophthalmopathy. Patients with ophthalmopathy all had a Clinical Activity Score of at least 3, a NOSPECS grade of at least 4 and duration under 3 months. Clinical symptoms, serum thyroxine, TRAb, thyroid ultrasound and orbital computed tomography informed diagnoses. RNA transcripts yielded amplified TCR beta CDR3 regions. First-round RT-PCR of the TCR CDR3 relied on the HTBI primer set. TCRdb fed the multiplex PCR reads into MiXCR, producing one record per CDR3 protein. Here the sample spans about 520,000 distinct CDR3 sequences, around a quarter being singletons. This CDR3 has 18 residues. Germline V gene sequence: CDR1 SGHAT, CDR2 FQNNGV.

The V call is TRBV11-2, the J call TRBJ2-5; the match to TRBD2 covers 11 bases. This clonotype was obtained from a woman in her twenties or thirties with Graves' ophthalmopathy. Sequencing was carried out using blood. CDR3 region: CASSLDWLAGGHQETQYF. DNA for the CDR3: TGTGCCAGCAGCTTAGACTGGCTAGCGGGGGGTCATCAAGAGACACAGTACTTC.